This T cell receptor beta chain was recorded in a study of shared clonotypes between healthy human individuals. With regard to this clone: Its target is unknown.

The study's findings and limits: What rarefaction showed was incomplete sorted-subset sequencing despite large depth. Estimated clonotype richness was generally higher in naive than memory subsets.

Free of recent acute infections or vaccinations, the donors were healthy HIV-negative adults. Deep level was the assay's run setting. TCRdb's table, derived via immunoSEQ multiplex PCR, lists solely in-frame clones and lacks some. The table lists 2.3 million or so clones, more than 80% of them singletons. The sequenced material came from naive CD4+ T cells from PBMCs. Subset in this sample: CD45RA+ positively selected. This sequence originates from a young man in good health. Some clones in this sample may be carry-over from other donors' samples.

DNA for the CDR3: TGTGCCAGCAGTTCGGTAGCGGGAGGGTGGTACGAGCAGTACTTC. The encoded protein is CASSSVAGGWYEQYF. The chain is built from TRBV28 and TRBJ2-7; 11 nucleotides align to TRBD2. In germline, CDR1 is MDHEN, CDR2 SYDVKM. Germline trimming cut 4 bases from V and 4 bases from J; bases unmatched to any gene: 6. The CDR3 spans 15 residues.